The clone carrying this T cell receptor beta chain was observed a handful of times. Antigen: not known. The sample belongs to a study of CD8 T cells in ankylosing spondylitis. Study results and caveats: Clones linked with disease were CD8+ and fairly uncommon in the peripheral blood. According to the report, clones linked to the disease were significantly enriched in matched synovial fluid samples taken from ankylosing spondylitis patients. A TCR beta motif of roughly eight highly homologous variants appeared characteristic of ankylosing spondylitis blood.

TCRdb used MiXCR to reprocess the 5' RACE reads, holding one entry per CDR3 protein. This sample carries roughly 700,000 distinct CDR3 sequences, under 20% of them seen once, and the ten largest clones take around a fifth. Germline loops: CDR1 MNHNS, CDR2 SASEGT. V was trimmed by 7 bases and J by 4 bases, leaving 19 bases between them. This CDR3 region has 15 residues. The chain couples TRBV6-1 to TRBJ1-1; a possible D gene is TRBD1 (5 bases). The sample taken for sequencing was blood, either unsorted or a sorted T cell fraction (not recorded which). This TCR derives from a male donor with ankylosing spondylitis. The DNA for the CDR3 is TGTGCCAGCACCGGGGTACGGGGGGTTAGCACTGAAGCTTTCTTT. It translates to CASTGVRGVSTEAFF.